The next 30 T cell receptor beta chains were all read from a single sample in a study of cytomegalovirus exposure and HLA in healthy donors. Researchers ran the PCR with 60 Vbeta and 13 Jbeta primers. The method was immunoSEQ multiplex PCR; TCRdb's version includes in-frame clones alone and lacks a portion of them. The sample holds over 95,000 clones, 70% to 85% seen once. Sequenced: PBMCs. The receptors shown here come from a man in his forties in good health and CMV-seropositive.

V gene TRBV6-5 combines with J gene TRBJ2-7; TRBD2 matches 13 bases. Looked up from germline, CDR1 is MNHEY and CDR2 is SVGAGI. This CDR3 is 13 amino acids long. Germline trimming cut 6 bases from V and 9 bases from J; bases unmatched to any gene: 5. The CDR3 DNA sequence: TGTGCCAGCAGCGGGACTAGCGGGGTGCGGCAGTACTTC. Translated, it gives CASSGTSGVRQYF.

The V and J genes are TRBV7-8 and TRBJ2-1; 12 bases map to TRBD2. The CDR3 loop spans 18 amino acids. V was clipped by 3 bases and J by 1 base; unmatched bases: 7. The germline V gene encodes CDR1 SGHVS and CDR2 FQNEAQ. The CDR3 spells CASSLKPSGGASYNEQFF. The DNA of the CDR3 is TGTGCCAGCAGCTTGAAACCTAGCGGGGGGGCATCCTACAATGAGCAGTTCTTC.

The J gene is TRBJ2-6, the V gene TRBV6-1; 9 positions agree with TRBD1. With V trimmed by 4 bases and J by 0 bases, 4 bases remained unmatched. Germline CDR1 is MNHNS and CDR2 is SASEGT. This CDR3 region has 17 residues. The CDR3 sequence is CASSAGTGYSGANVLTF. CDR3 sequence (DNA): TGTGCCAGCAGTGCCGGGACAGGGTACTCTGGGGCCAACGTCCTGACTTTC.

This clone was seen only once. One junction end does not reproduce the germline sequence, and a read error may be involved. The J gene is TRBJ1-2, the V gene TRBV7-9, with D tentatively TRBD1 (6 bases). Germline CDR1 reads SEHNR; CDR2 reads FQNEAQ (reference sequence). The CDR3 sequence is 16 residues long. The CDR3, as DNA: TGTTCCAGCAGCCCCCGGGGGGGCACTAATATCTATGGCTACACCTTC. Its protein product is CSSSPRGGTNIYGYTF.

This clone was observed a handful of times. The chain uses TRBV28 and TRBJ1-6, with a weak D call TRBD1 (6 bases). Germline assignment: CDR1 MDHEN and CDR2 SYDVKM. The V end was cut by 4 bases, the J end by 3 bases, with 13 bases between. This CDR3 is 16 amino acids long. The CDR3 reads CASSSGAGGYNSPLHF. In nucleotides, the CDR3 is TGTGCCAGCAGTTCAGGGGCGGGGGGCTATAATTCACCCCTCCACTTT.

This chain joins TRBV6-6 and TRBJ1-2; perhaps TRBD1 as D (6 bases). CDR1 is MNHNY and CDR2 is SVGAGI in the germline V gene (reference sequence). This CDR3 region has 13 residues. V gave up 7 bases and J gave up 7 bases, with 16 bases separating them. The CDR3 DNA sequence: TGTGCCAGCACCCAGGAGGGGGGGGGTGGCTACACCTTC. Translation gives CASTQEGGGGYTF.

The CDR3 DNA sequence: TGTGCCAGTAGTCTAACAGCTTACAATGAGCAGTTCTTC. This encodes CASSLTAYNEQFF. The rearrangement links TRBV19 to TRBJ2-1, with unresolved D. V shed 5 bases and J shed 4 bases, with 9 bases lying between them. The CDR3 runs 13 residues. Germline values: CDR1 LNHDA, CDR2 SQIVND (reference sequence). The whole variable domain, remainder taken from reference TRBV19 and TRBJ2-1, is DGGITQSPKYLFRKEGQNVTLSCEQNLNHDAMYWYRQDPGQGLRLIYYSQIVNDFQKGDIAEGYSVSREKKESFPLTVTSAQKNPTAFYLCASSLTAYNEQFFGPGTRLTVL.

This chain uses TRBV28 with TRBJ1-3; 7 bases are shared with TRBD1. The CDR3 totals 14 residues. Germline CDR1 is MDHEN and CDR2 is SYDVKM. V was pared by 7 bases and J by 4 bases, with 7 bases of the junction left unmatched. CDR3 sequence reads: CASTQTGTGNTIYF. The CDR3 coding sequence is TGTGCCAGCACCCAGACAGGGACAGGAAACACCATATATTTT.

With respect to this clone: One junction end disagrees with the germline gene, perhaps due to a read error. This chain joins TRBV7-9 and TRBJ2-6; a weak D match, TRBD1 (6 bases). The germline V gene has CDR1 SEHNR and CDR2 FQNEAQ (reference sequence). This CDR3 comprises 17 residues. The CDR3 nucleotides are TGTTCCAGCAGCTTAATGCAGGGGACCTCTGGGGCCAACGTCCTGACTTTC. Translation: CSSSLMQGTSGANVLTF.

The V and J genes are TRBV11-3 and TRBJ1-5, with 7 bases matching TRBD1. V lost 5 bases, J lost 1 base, and 5 bases stayed unmatched. The CDR3 totals 15 residues. Per germline, CDR1 SGHNT and CDR2 YENEEA. CDR3 region: CASSDRDRSNQPQHF. CDR3 bases: TGTGCCAGCAGCGACCGGGACAGAAGCAATCAGCCCCAGCATTTT. The whole variable domain, filled in from reference TRBV11-3 and TRBJ1-5, reads EAGVVQSPRYKIIEKKQPVAFWCNPISGHNTLYWYLQNLGQGPELLIRYENEEAVDDSQLPKDRFSAERLKGVDSTLKIQPAELGDSAVYLCASSDRDRSNQPQHFGDGTRLSIL.

The chain carries TRBV28 and TRBJ2-3, with 7 nucleotides matching TRBD2. This CDR3 region has 17 residues. Germline-derived CDR1 and CDR2 are MDHEN and SYDVKM. After removal of 6 bases from V and 1 base from J, the junction contained 13 bases not matched to a gene. Here the CDR3 DNA reads TGTGCCAGCAGCCCCTCCGTAGCTCGGGGGGGCACAGATACGCAGTATTTT. Translation: CASSPSVARGGTDTQYF.

V is TRBV19 and J is TRBJ2-6, with D possibly TRBD1 on 7 matching bases. CDR1 is LNHDA, CDR2 SQIVND, per germline (reference sequence). The CDR3 is 15 residues long. This CDR3 is CASYRGGAGANVLTF. CDR3 in DNA: TGTGCTTCCTACAGGGGCGGGGCTGGGGCCAACGTCCTGACTTTC.

J is TRBJ1-2 and V is TRBV18, with D possibly being TRBD1 (6 bases). The CDR3 spans 14 residues. Trimming took 4 bases from V and 2 from J, leaving 11 bases between them. Germline loops: CDR1 KGHSH, CDR2 LQKENI. The chain's CDR3 is CASSRRTVNYGYTF. CDR3 nucleotides: TGTGCCAGCTCACGTCGGACAGTCAACTATGGCTACACCTTC.

This chain uses TRBV18 with TRBJ2-1; 10 bases match TRBD1. CDR3 length: 16 amino acids. Looked up from germline, CDR1 is KGHSH and CDR2 is LQKENI. Losses at the gene ends were 4 bases for V and 0 bases for J; bases not matched to a gene: 3. The CDR3 DNA reads as TGTGCCAGCTCACGGACAGGGGGTATCTCCTACAATGAGCAGTTCTTC. This encodes CASSRTGGISYNEQFF.

With respect to this clone: Germline and junction disagree at one end, which may indicate a read error. The J gene is TRBJ1-1, the V gene TRBV25-1, with D possibly being TRBD1 (6 bases). CDR1 and CDR2 (germline): MGHDK, SYGVNS. CDR3 length equals 13 residues. The chain's CDR3 is CASRPQGFTEALF. The CDR3, as DNA: TGTGCCAGCAGGCCCCAGGGGTTTACTGAAGCTCTCTTT.

This clone showed up just a few times. V usage is TRBV27 and J usage is TRBJ2-2; 12 bases are shared with TRBD2. Trimming cost V 2 bases and J 4 bases; bases outside gene matches: 5. Germline values: CDR1 MNHEY, CDR2 SMNVEV (reference sequence). The CDR3 runs 17 residues. The CDR3 here is CASSLLGLAGFTGELFF. The CDR3 coding sequence is TGTGCCAGCAGTTTACTGGGACTAGCGGGCTTCACCGGGGAGCTGTTTTTT.

The gene calls are TRBV10-3 and TRBJ1-1, with unresolved D. CDR1 and CDR2 from the germline V gene are ENHRY and SYGVKD. The CDR3 length is 12 residues. Trimming took 0 bases from V and 10 from J, leaving 9 bases between them. DNA for the CDR3: TGTGCCATCAGTGAGTCGAGTTTGCGAGCTTTCTTT. This encodes CAISESSLRAFF.

The rearrangement links TRBV6-6 to TRBJ2-7; possible D gene TRBD2, 6 bases. This CDR3 region has 12 residues. V was clipped by 2 bases and J by 7 bases, with 9 bases between them. Per germline, CDR1 MNHNY and CDR2 SVGAGI (reference sequence). CDR3 nucleotide sequence: TGTGCCAGCAGTTACGGAGGGCCAGAGCAGTACTTC. Its protein product is CASSYGGPEQYF.

J is TRBJ1-2 and V is TRBV27, with 8 bases matching TRBD1. V lost 3 bases and J lost 6; bases outside the gene matches: 3. CDR1 is MNHEY and CDR2 is SMNVEV in the germline V gene (reference sequence). This CDR3 is built from 13 residues. CDR3 sequence reads: CASSFDRGNGYTF. CDR3 nucleotides: TGTGCCAGCAGTTTTGACAGGGGTAATGGCTACACCTTC.

The rearrangement uses TRBV5-4 and TRBJ2-7, with 7 bases identical to TRBD2. The CDR3 is 15 residues long. Germline trimming cut 7 bases from V and 3 bases from J; bases unmatched to any gene: 13. Germline V CDR1 and CDR2: SGHNT, YYREEE (reference sequence). The CDR3 region has the DNA TGTGCCAGCGGATCCCAATTTGCGGGGGACTACGAGCAGTACTTC. It translates to CASGSQFAGDYEQYF.

This clone has a single count. The CDR3 loop is CASSLGTGNNQPQHF. The CDR3 bases are TGTGCCAGCAGCTTGGGGACAGGGAACAATCAGCCCCAGCATTTT. The chain uses TRBV5-4 and TRBJ1-5, with 8 bases identical to TRBD1. This CDR3 comprises 15 residues. Per the germline V gene, CDR1 is SGHNT and CDR2 is YYREEE (reference sequence). J lost 3 bases, V lost 0 bases, and 2 bases had no gene match.

As for this clone: Relative to the germline gene, one junction end is altered; a read error may explain this. The V gene is TRBV7-7, the J gene TRBJ2-7; D may be TRBD1 (6 bases). CDR3 length equals 14 residues. Germline V gene data show CDR1 as SSHAT and CDR2 as FNYEAQ (reference sequence). CDR3 bases: TGTGCTAGCAGCCCACAGGGTATCCCCTACGAGCAGTACTTC. Translated, it gives CASSPQGIPYEQYF. The variable domain in full, completed from reference TRBV7-7 and TRBJ2-7, reads GAGVSQSPRYKVTKRGQDVTLRCDPISSHATLYWYQQALGQGPEFLTYFNYEAQPDKSGLPSDRFSAERPEGSISTLTIQRTEQRDSAMYRCASSPQGIPYEQYFGPGTRLTVT.

The V gene is TRBV27, the J gene TRBJ2-2; weak D call: TRBD1 (5 bases). The germline V gene encodes CDR1 MNHEY and CDR2 SMNVEV (reference sequence). Trimming removed 3 bases from V and 5 bases from J, with 7 bases in between. CDR3 length: 13 amino acids. The chain's CDR3 is CASSLPGTGELFF. CDR3 DNA sequence: TGTGCCAGCAGTTTGCCAGGGACCGGGGAGCTGTTTTTT.

This clone was found a few times. The V call is TRBV5-6, the J call TRBJ2-1; no reliable D call. This CDR3 is 17 amino acids long. Trimming removed 6 bases at V and 7 bases at J, with 26 bases between. CDR1 and CDR2 from the germline V gene are SGHDT and YYEEEE. The chain's CDR3 is CASTPTLTAPFSNEQFF. The CDR3 nucleotides read TGTGCCAGCACCCCTACCTTAACTGCCCCCTTTTCGAATGAGCAGTTCTTC.

The J gene is TRBJ2-2, the V gene TRBV20-1; the D is unclear. V was clipped by 6 bases and J by 1 base, with 3 bases between them. Germline V lookup: CDR1 DFQATT, CDR2 SNEGSKA (reference sequence). The CDR3 consists of 11 residues. The CDR3 nucleotides are TGCAGTGCCAAGAACACCGGGGAGCTGTTTTTT. Protein product: CSAKNTGELFF.

The chain carries TRBV4-1 and TRBJ1-2; no definite D call. Trimming took 7 bases from V and 8 from J, leaving 29 bases between them. Germline V gives CDR1 MGHRA, CDR2 YSYEKL. This CDR3 is 17 amino acids long. Written as DNA, the CDR3 is TGCGCCAGCAACATAGCAGCCAAGATAGGAAGGTCTCACGGCTACACCTTC. Its protein product is CASNIAAKIGRSHGYTF.

The gene calls are TRBV7-2 and TRBJ1-4; D possibly corresponds to TRBD1 (6 bases). This CDR3 has 15 residues. CDR1 and CDR2 from the germline V gene are SGHTA and FQGNSA. Trimming shortened V by 0 bases and J by 7 bases, and 12 bases separated the two germline ends. In DNA form, the CDR3 reads TGTGCCAGCAGCTTAGCGTCAGGGGCGGGTGAAAAACTGTTTTTT. Translated, it gives CASSLASGAGEKLFF.

This chain uses TRBV7-2 with TRBJ2-7; 12 bases align to TRBD2. Germline V CDR1 and CDR2: SGHTA, FQGNSA. With V trimmed by 5 bases and J by 4 bases, 6 bases remained unmatched. This CDR3 spans 15 amino acids. This CDR3 reads CASSHTSGGHYEQYF. Written as DNA, the CDR3 is TGTGCCAGCAGCCACACTAGCGGGGGGCATTACGAGCAGTACTTC.

The rearrangement links TRBV28 to TRBJ1-2; a weak D match, TRBD1 (6 bases). Germline CDR1 is MDHEN and CDR2 is SYDVKM. The CDR3 has 16 amino acids. The V end was cut by 5 bases, the J end by 2 bases, with 18 bases between. The CDR3: CASSPLGGRVNYGYTF. The DNA for the CDR3 is TGTGCCAGCAGTCCCCTCGGGGGGCGGGTAAACTATGGCTACACCTTC.

The rearrangement links TRBV7-3 to TRBJ2-6, with D uncertain. The germline CDR1 and CDR2 sequences are SGHTA and FQGTGA. The CDR3 is 16 amino acids. V dropped 2 bases and J dropped 0 bases, with 8 bases sitting between them. This chain's CDR3 is CASSLEAASGANVLTF. CDR3 DNA: TGTGCCAGCAGCTTAGAGGCGGCCTCTGGGGCCAACGTCCTGACTTTC.